This T cell receptor beta chain came from a study of T cells in Graves' hyperthyroidism and ophthalmopathy. On the study more broadly: At the time of initial diagnosis and before any treatment, peripheral blood was collected.

V dropped 4 bases and J dropped 5 bases, with 11 bases sitting between them. CDR3 length equals 14 residues. Germline CDR1 and CDR2: LGHDT and YNNKEL (reference sequence). RNA transcripts yielded amplified TCR beta CDR3 regions. With the HTBI primer set, the TCR CDR3 went through a first round of RT-PCR. TCRdb itself ran the multiplex PCR reads through MiXCR, one entry per CDR3 protein. Among around 300,000 distinct CDR3 sequences listed, around 15% were seen once. The sample was blood. The chain employs TRBV3-1 and TRBJ1-4, with a possible D match to TRBD1 (6 bases). The source is a woman between 40 and 50 years old with Graves' ophthalmopathy. The CDR3: CASSRWTANEKLFF. DNA of the CDR3: TGTGCCAGCAGCCGATGGACAGCAAATGAAAAACTGTTTTTT.